These T cell receptor beta chains were read from a single sample in a study of cytomegalovirus exposure and HLA in healthy donors. Produced via immunoSEQ multiplex PCR; TCRdb's table is partial and in-frame only. The table has approximately 160,000 clones, around 80% seen once; the top ten hold about 2%. The sample taken for sequencing was PBMCs. Source of these receptors: a human donor in good health. The CDR3 runs from the conserved cysteine through the conserved F or W. D genes are given only for firm matches. The size entry is marked missing in some rows and otherwise reads once, few, many or a size class.

CDR3aa: CASSSAGRNYGYTF
CDR3nt: TGTGCCAGCAGTTCTGCCGGGAGAAACTATGGCTACACCTTC
d_gene: .
abundance: .
v_gene: TRBV6-5
j_gene: TRBJ1-2

CDR3aa: CASSYGTGFQETQYF
CDR3nt: TGTGCCAGCAGTTACGGGACAGGGTTTCAAGAGACCCAGTACTTC
d_gene: TRBD1
abundance: .
v_gene: TRBV6-6
j_gene: TRBJ2-5

CDR3aa: CASSLDGTGYGYTF
CDR3nt: TGCGCCAGCAGCTTGGATGGGACTGGGTATGGCTACACCTTC
d_gene: .
abundance: .
v_gene: TRBV5-1
j_gene: TRBJ1-2

CDR3aa: CASRIGTSRVNEQFF
CDR3nt: TGCGCCAGCAGGATTGGGACTAGTAGGGTCAATGAGCAGTTCTTC
d_gene: TRBD2
abundance: .
v_gene: TRBV10-1
j_gene: TRBJ2-1

CDR3aa: CASSQVSAGWYTGELFF
CDR3nt: TGCGCCAGCAGCCAAGTTTCGGCAGGGTGGTACACCGGGGAGCTGTTTTTT
d_gene: .
abundance: .
v_gene: TRBV4-1
j_gene: TRBJ2-2

CDR3aa: CAIRNAGSPGDTQYF
CDR3nt: TGTGCCATCAGAAACGCCGGGTCCCCGGGGGACACGCAGTATTTT
d_gene: .
abundance: .
v_gene: TRBV10-3
j_gene: TRBJ2-3

CDR3aa: CASSVATGVTNTGELFF
CDR3nt: TGTGCCAGCAGCGTAGCTACAGGGGTTACGAACACCGGGGAGCTGTTTTTT
d_gene: TRBD1
abundance: .
v_gene: TRBV9
j_gene: TRBJ2-2

CDR3aa: CASSWDRERDEQFF
CDR3nt: TGCGCCAGCAGCTGGGACAGGGAACGGGATGAGCAGTTCTTC
d_gene: TRBD1
abundance: .
v_gene: TRBV4-1
j_gene: TRBJ2-1

CDR3aa: CASTMTGSNEQFF
CDR3nt: TGTGCCAGCACCATGACAGGGAGCAATGAGCAGTTCTTC
d_gene: TRBD1
abundance: .
v_gene: TRBV11-2
j_gene: TRBJ2-1

CDR3aa: CASSLAWTGDGADTQYF
CDR3nt: TGCGCCAGCAGCTTGGCGTGGACAGGGGATGGGGCAGATACGCAGTATTTT
d_gene: TRBD1
abundance: .
v_gene: TRBV5-1
j_gene: TRBJ2-3

CDR3aa: CASSQGAGGYTEAFF
CDR3nt: TGTGCCAGCAGCCAGGGGGCAGGAGGTTACACTGAAGCTTTCTTT
d_gene: TRBD1
abundance: .
v_gene: TRBV11-1
j_gene: TRBJ1-1

CDR3aa: CASSVDETSGGGAGTQYF
CDR3nt: TGTGCCAGCAGCGTGGATGAGACTAGCGGAGGGGGGGCGGGAACGCAGTATTTT
d_gene: TRBD2
abundance: .
v_gene: TRBV9
j_gene: TRBJ2-3

CDR3aa: CASSHRGITGELFF
CDR3nt: TGCGCCAGCAGCCACCGGGGTATCACCGGGGAGCTGTTTTTT
d_gene: .
abundance: .
v_gene: TRBV4-1
j_gene: TRBJ2-2

CDR3aa: CASSQDNNKELFF
CDR3nt: TGCGCCAGCAGCCAAGATAATAATAAGGAGCTGTTTTTT
d_gene: .
abundance: .
v_gene: TRBV4-3
j_gene: TRBJ2-2

CDR3aa: CASGGTYNEQFF
CDR3nt: TGTGCCAGCGGGGGGACCTACAATGAGCAGTTCTTC
d_gene: .
abundance: .
v_gene: TRBV11-3
j_gene: TRBJ2-1

CDR3aa: CASGLSGGQETQYF
CDR3nt: TGTGCTAGTGGTTTGTCGGGGGGCCAGGAGACCCAGTACTTC
d_gene: .
abundance: .
v_gene: TRBV12-5
j_gene: TRBJ2-5

CDR3aa: CASSFARASSYNSPLHF
CDR3nt: TGTGCCAGCAGCTTCGCCAGGGCCAGCTCCTATAATTCACCCCTCCACTTT
d_gene: .
abundance: .
v_gene: TRBV13
j_gene: TRBJ1-6

CDR3aa: CASSATGTGGDGYTF
CDR3nt: TGTGCCAGCAGCGCTACCGGGACAGGGGGTGATGGCTACACCTTC
d_gene: TRBD1
abundance: few
v_gene: TRBV9
j_gene: TRBJ1-2

CDR3aa: CASSRQGGEKLFF
CDR3nt: TGTGCCAGCAGTCGGCAGGGAGGAGAAAAACTGTTTTTT
d_gene: .
abundance: .
v_gene: TRBV14
j_gene: TRBJ1-4